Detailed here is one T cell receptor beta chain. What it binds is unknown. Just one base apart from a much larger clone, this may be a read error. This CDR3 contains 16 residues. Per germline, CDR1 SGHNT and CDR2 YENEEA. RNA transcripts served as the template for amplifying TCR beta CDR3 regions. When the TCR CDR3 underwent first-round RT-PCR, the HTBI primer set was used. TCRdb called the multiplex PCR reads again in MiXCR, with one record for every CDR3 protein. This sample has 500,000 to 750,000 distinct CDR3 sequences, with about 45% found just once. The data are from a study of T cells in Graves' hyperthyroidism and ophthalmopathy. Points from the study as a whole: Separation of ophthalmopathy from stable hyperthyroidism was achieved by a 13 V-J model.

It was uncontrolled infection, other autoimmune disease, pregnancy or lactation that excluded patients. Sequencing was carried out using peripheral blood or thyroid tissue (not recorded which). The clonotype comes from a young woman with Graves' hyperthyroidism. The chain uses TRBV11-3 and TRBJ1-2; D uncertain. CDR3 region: CASSLPADSLNYGHTF. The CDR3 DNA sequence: TGTGCCAGCTCACTTCCCGCTGACTCCTTAAACTATGGCCACACCTTC.